This T cell receptor (beta chain) was recovered during a study of beta chain features in type 1 diabetes. Study summary: Similarity in age, gender and cell yields was seen between patients and healthy donors. The study's findings and limits: The study found that naive, central memory and Treg TCRB repertoires appeared more similar in patients than in healthy donors. People with Type 1 diabetes carried modestly yet significantly shorter TCRB CDR3s in all four CD4+ subsets.

The whole isolated RNA underwent reverse transcription, so sequencing captured expressed TCRB transcripts. Sequenced by immunoSEQ multiplex PCR; TCRdb stores in-frame clones only, minus some. The sample holds some 640,000 clones, about an eighth seen once. This CDR3 has 13 amino acids. The germline V gene encodes CDR1 SNHLY and CDR2 FYNNEI. Trimming took 4 bases from V and 5 from J, leaving 11 bases between them. The sample holds a few counts of this clone. Its antigen is still unknown. Purities over 95% were achieved in all sorted populations. The chain links TRBV2 to TRBJ2-5, with D perhaps matching TRBD1 (5 bases). Material for sequencing was naive CD4+ T cells from blood. The TCR comes from a young man with type 1 diabetes. CDR3 nucleotide sequence: TGTGCCAGCAGTGTTCTGGGGCTTGAGACCCAGTACTTC. Translating gives CASSVLGLETQYF.